The next 10 T cell receptor beta chains were all read from a single sample in a study of T cells after yellow fever vaccination. TCRdb passed the 5' RACE reads through MiXCR, listing each CDR3 protein once. The sample contains a few hundred thousand distinct CDR3 sequences, approximately 3.9% of which appear only once. The specimen was PBMCs, collected 5 days after the yellow fever booster vaccination. Receptors originate from a man aged 18-30 years who received the YFV17D yellow fever vaccine.

Only a few counts were recorded for this clonotype. This sequence joins TRBV6-1 and TRBJ1-5; 7 positions match TRBD1. This CDR3 is built from 21 residues. Germline V CDR1 and CDR2: MNHNS, SASEGT. Trimming took 5 bases from V and 0 from J; bases not matched to a gene: 22. DNA for the CDR3: TGTGCCAGCAGTTACAGGGGAAACTTCGGTGGTTTCGGTCATAGCAATCAGCCCCAGCATTTT. Amino acids: CASSYRGNFGGFGHSNQPQHF.

The chain recombines TRBV4-1 with TRBJ1-4; 7 bases map to TRBD1. CDR1 MGHRA and CDR2 YSYEKL come from the germline V gene. The V segment lost 3 bases and the J segment 2 bases; nucleotides outside the gene matches: 6. The CDR3 is 16 amino acids. The CDR3 nucleotides are TGCGCCAGCAGCCAGGGACAGCAAGCGACTAATGAAAAACTGTTTTTT. It encodes CASSQGQQATNEKLFF.

This clonotype occurred many times. This sequence joins TRBV5-1 and TRBJ2-3; the D is unclear. Germline values: CDR1 SGHRS, CDR2 YFSETQ. Trimming pared 6 bases from V and 1 base from J, leaving 15 bases between. The length of the CDR3 is 15 residues. This CDR3 reads CASTTGFPGTDTQYF. In nucleotides, the CDR3 is TGCGCCAGCACCACGGGCTTTCCTGGCACAGATACGCAGTATTTT.

The sample holds many counts of this clonotype. The J gene is TRBJ2-3, the V gene TRBV28, with D tentatively TRBD2 (6 bases). Trimming pared 5 bases from V and 3 bases from J, leaving 15 bases between. The CDR3 is made up of 15 amino acids. Per the germline V gene, CDR1 is MDHEN and CDR2 is SYDVKM. The CDR3 nucleotides read TGTGCCAGCAGTACCCAGGGTGGGGGGACAGATACGCAGTATTTT. Translation: CASSTQGGGTDTQYF.

This clonotype was observed a handful of times. The V gene is TRBV4-2, the J gene TRBJ2-3; tentatively, D is TRBD2 (6 bases). The germline V gene encodes CDR1 LGHNA and CDR2 YNFKEQ. CDR3 size: 16 residues. Trimming stripped 1 base from V and 0 bases from J, with 11 bases between. The CDR3 reads CASSQGIAASTDTQYF. Written as DNA, the CDR3 is TGTGCCAGCAGCCAAGGGATAGCGGCTAGCACAGATACGCAGTATTTT.

The chain has TRBV19 and TRBJ1-2; D not resolved. Looked up from germline, CDR1 is LNHDA and CDR2 is SQIVND (reference sequence). V was cut by 5 bases and J by 8 bases, with 9 bases left in between. This CDR3 has 11 residues. DNA of the CDR3: TGTGCCAGTAGTGCCCCTGGGGGCTACACCTTC. Its translation: CASSAPGGYTF.

This clonotype was found a few times. This rearrangement joins TRBV20-1 to TRBJ2-1; tentatively, D is TRBD2 (5 bases). V lost 3 bases, J lost 9 bases, and 18 bases lay in between. The CDR3 extends over 14 amino acids. CDR1 and CDR2 from the germline V gene are DFQATT and SNEGSKA (reference sequence). CDR3 DNA sequence: TGCAGTGCTAGTTGGGGAGCTGCCTCGGGTGAGCAGTTCTTC. It yields the protein CSASWGAASGEQFF.

This clonotype was found many times. The chain employs TRBV6-1 and TRBJ1-4, with a weak D call TRBD1 (5 bases). Germline V lookup: CDR1 MNHNS, CDR2 SASEGT. The ends were cut back, 3 bases at V and 0 bases at J, with 5 bases in the middle. The CDR3 is made up of 14 amino acids. Written as DNA, the CDR3 is TGTGCCAGCAGTGACAGGGCAACTAATGAAAAACTGTTTTTT. As protein: CASSDRATNEKLFF.

This clonotype appeared a few times. V and J are TRBV20-1 and TRBJ2-2; possible D gene TRBD2, 6 bases. The length of the CDR3 is 14 residues. CDR1 is DFQATT and CDR2 is SNEGSKA in the germline V gene (reference sequence). Trimming removed 0 bases from V and 6 bases from J, with 11 bases in between. Here the CDR3 DNA reads TGCAGTGCTAGAGATCAAGGAGGGCCCGGGGAGCTGTTTTTT. Translated, it gives CSARDQGGPGELFF.

This clonotype was counted ten times or more. The gene calls are TRBV4-1 and TRBJ2-5, with unresolved D. Between the trimmed V and J ends, which lost 0 bases and 3 bases, there was a span of 8 bases. The CDR3 extends over 14 amino acids. Germline CDR1 MGHRA, CDR2 YSYEKL. The CDR3, as DNA: TGCGCCAGCAGCCAAGAAACGGTGGAAGAGACCCAGTACTTC. It specifies CASSQETVEETQYF.